These T cell receptor beta chains were read from a single sample in a study of somatic mutations in cytotoxic T cells in rheumatoid arthritis. Using immunoSEQ multiplex PCR, the repertoire was profiled, and TCRdb retains in-frame clones only, with some absent. The sample has some 17,000 clones; almost 85% are singletons. The sample consisted of CD8+ T cells sorted from blood. Every receptor here comes from an adult with rheumatoid arthritis. Both conserved end residues are part of each CDR3. D genes are given only for firm matches. Part of the rows lack a size; the others show once, few, many or a class for expanded clones.

size	V	J	D	CDR3	DNA
.	TRBV4-1	TRBJ1-1	.	CASSQVQGNTEAFF	TGCGCCAGCAGCCAAGTTCAAGGGAACACTGAAGCTTTCTTT
.	TRBV27	TRBJ1-1	.	CASRAGGWSTEAFF	TGTGCCAGCAGAGCAGGCGGGTGGAGCACTGAAGCTTTCTTT
.	TRBV14	TRBJ2-7	TRBD1	CASSHWTGGSYEQYF	TGTGCCAGCAGCCATTGGACAGGGGGCTCCTACGAGCAGTACTTC
.	TRBV6-1	TRBJ1-5	.	CASSVYRELYFQPQHF	TGTGCCAGCAGTGTATACAGGGAACTTTACTTTCAGCCCCAGCATTTT
.	TRBV2	TRBJ2-7	.	CASTLTDGFYEQYF	TGTGCCAGCACTCTAACAGACGGATTCTACGAGCAGTACTTC
.	TRBV5-1	TRBJ2-7	.	CASSLDPSLVGGEQYF	TGCGCCAGCAGCTTGGATCCCTCTCTGGTGGGAGGAGAGCAGTACTTT
.	TRBV11-2	TRBJ1-1	.	CASRTGLAGTEAFF	TGTGCCAGCAGGACCGGGTTGGCTGGCACTGAAGCTTTCTTT
.	TRBV27	TRBJ1-2	.	CASSMFRGASDYGYTF	TGTGCCAGCAGCATGTTTCGGGGGGCGAGTGACTATGGCTACACCTTC
.	TRBV27	TRBJ2-3	TRBD2	CASSSGGVAVSTDTQYF	TGTGCCAGCAGTTCCGGGGGGGTAGCGGTGAGCACAGATACGCAGTATTTT
.	TRBV4-1	TRBJ1-4	.	CASSQYARGEKLFF	TGCGCCAGCAGCCAATACGCGCGGGGTGAAAAACTGTTTTTT
.	TRBV7-8	TRBJ1-6	TRBD1	CASSSGTGTSIAYNSPLHF	TGTGCCAGCAGCTCCGGGACAGGGACGAGTATCGCCTATAATTCACCCCTCCACTTT
once	TRBV27	TRBJ1-3	TRBD1	CASSPRGTGYLRNTIYF	TGTGCCAGCAGCCCGAGAGGGACAGGGTATCTCCGAAACACCATATATTTT
.	TRBV11-3	TRBJ2-1	.	CASSFLGRGEYNEQFF	TGTGCCAGCAGCTTTTTGGGCAGGGGCGAATACAATGAGCAGTTCTTC
once	TRBV6-4	TRBJ2-2	TRBD2	CASSFSGSDTGELFF	TGTGCCAGCAGTTTTAGCGGGAGCGACACCGGGGAGCTGTTTTTT
.	TRBV25-1	TRBJ1-1	TRBD1	CASSLPGGGPRGPEAFF	TGTGCCAGCAGCCTCCCAGGGGGGGGGCCTCGAGGTCCTGAAGCTTTCTTT
.	TRBV6-5	TRBJ1-2	.	CASSSRGAGGYTF	TGTGCCAGCAGTTCAAGGGGTGCGGGGGGCTACACCTTC
.	TRBV5-6	TRBJ1-2	.	CASNPSNLNYGYTF	TGTGCCAGCAACCCATCGAACCTCAACTATGGCTACACCTTC
.	TRBV5-4	TRBJ1-1	.	CASSLGGWTEAFF	TGTGCCAGCAGCCTCGGGGGTTGGACTGAAGCTTTCTTT
.	TRBV25-1	TRBJ1-5	.	CASTGEGGGNQPQHF	TGTGCCAGCACCGGCGAAGGGGGGGGCAATCAGCCCCAGCATTTT
.	TRBV6-4	TRBJ2-1	TRBD2	CASSDVPSGGDEQFF	TGTGCCAGCAGTGACGTCCCTAGCGGGGGGGATGAGCAGTTCTTC
medium-sized	TRBV2	TRBJ1-2	.	CASSEPDLDSWGYGYTF	TGTGCCAGCAGTGAACCCGACCTAGATAGCTGGGGCTATGGCTACACCTTC
.	TRBV4-1	TRBJ2-3	TRBD1	CASSHPGQGTDTQYF	TGCGCCAGCAGCCATCCCGGACAGGGCACAGATACGCAGTATTTT
.	TRBV5-1	TRBJ1-2	.	CASSLGWDGYTF	TGCGCCAGCAGCTTGGGTTGGGATGGCTACACCTTC
.	TRBV11-2	TRBJ2-7	.	CASSLVYEQYF	TGTGCCAGCAGCTTAGTGTACGAGCAGTACTTC
.	TRBV10-3	TRBJ2-7	TRBD2	CAISANTRLAAYEQYF	TGTGCCATCAGCGCAAATACCCGGCTAGCGGCCTACGAGCAGTACTTC
.	TRBV11-3	TRBJ2-2	.	CASSLRGSNTGELFF	TGTGCCAGCAGCTTAAGGGGTTCGAACACCGGGGAGCTGTTTTTT
.	TRBV4-1	TRBJ2-1	.	CASSHQQVVLSYNEQFF	TGCGCCAGCAGCCACCAACAGGTGGTGCTCTCCTACAATGAGCAGTTCTTC
few	TRBV7-9	TRBJ1-1	.	CASRLQVNTEAFF	TGTGCCAGCAGGTTGCAGGTGAACACTGAAGCTTTCTTT
.	TRBV7-9	TRBJ1-1	TRBD1	CASSSQGGGFTEAFF	TGTGCCAGCAGCTCCCAGGGAGGGGGCTTCACTGAAGCTTTCTTT
.	TRBV2	TRBJ2-3	.	CASTPKAGRLSTDTQYF	TGTGCCAGCACCCCGAAGGCGGGCAGACTGAGCACAGATACGCAGTATTTT
.	TRBV15	TRBJ2-2	TRBD1	CATSRDPDRGNTGELFF	TGTGCCACCAGCAGGGACCCGGACAGGGGGAACACCGGGGAGCTGTTTTTT
.	TRBV5-6	TRBJ2-1	.	CASSLAYTSEQFF	TGTGCCAGCAGCTTGGCCTATACGAGTGAGCAGTTCTTC
.	TRBV29-1	TRBJ1-4	.	CSVVKGNAKLFF	TGCAGCGTTGTAAAGGGGAACGCAAAACTGTTTTTT
.	TRBV19	TRBJ2-5	.	CASSIGGGVPETQYF	TGTGCCAGTAGTATAGGAGGGGGGGTGCCGGAGACCCAGTACTTC
.	TRBV18	TRBJ1-3	.	CASSPSGDSGNTIYF	TGTGCCAGCTCACCCTCTGGAGACTCTGGAAACACCATATATTTT
.	TRBV15	TRBJ2-3	.	CATSGGMRQGRDTQYF	TGTGCCACCAGCGGAGGGATGCGACAGGGAAGGGATACGCAGTATTTT
.	TRBV29-1	TRBJ1-1	.	CSFRTLPEAFF	TGCAGCTTCAGGACCCTACCTGAAGCTTTCTTT
few	TRBV27	TRBJ1-1	TRBD1	CASSLGQYTEAFF	TGTGCCAGCAGTTTGGGACAGTACACTGAAGCTTTCTTT
.	TRBV11-2	TRBJ2-1	TRBD2	CASSLNGRNSVYNEQFF	TGTGCCAGCAGCTTAAACGGGAGGAACAGCGTCTACAATGAGCAGTTCTTC
.	TRBV15	TRBJ2-7	.	CATRFSFLGLQYF	TGTGCCACCAGGTTCTCTTTTTTGGGCCTGCAGTACTTC
once	TRBV7-9	TRBJ2-2	.	CASSRSLEGELFF	TGTGCCAGCAGCCGTAGCCTCGAGGGGGAGCTGTTTTTT
.	TRBV7-2	TRBJ1-5	.	CASSFDSLGNQPQHF	TGTGCCAGCAGCTTCGATAGCCTCGGCAATCAGCCCCAGCATTTT
.	TRBV15	TRBJ1-1	TRBD1	CATSATDRGHTEAFF	TGTGCCACCAGCGCAACGGACAGGGGGCACACTGAAGCTTTCTTT
.	TRBV7-8	TRBJ1-5	TRBD1	CASSHRDRGSNSNQPQHF	TGTGCCAGCAGCCACCGGGACAGGGGATCGAATAGCAATCAGCCCCAGCATTTT
.	TRBV7-9	TRBJ2-7	.	CASSLVHGRDSYEQYF	TGTGCCAGCAGCTTAGTTCATGGCAGGGATTCGTACGAGCAGTACTTC
.	TRBV7-8	TRBJ1-4	.	CASSLEGSGNEKLFF	TGTGCCAGCAGCTTAGAAGGGTCGGGTAATGAAAAACTGTTTTTT
.	TRBV5-6	TRBJ2-1	TRBD2	CASSFGLVSAGYAFF	TGTGCCAGCAGCTTTGGACTAGTCTCAGCGGGGTACGCGTTCTTC
.	TRBV6-4	TRBJ2-1	.	CASSDSGFPVQFF	TGTGCCAGCAGTGACTCCGGCTTCCCTGTGCAGTTCTTC
.	TRBV5-4	TRBJ2-2	.	CASRSWGTGELFF	TGTGCCAGCAGAAGTTGGGGCACCGGGGAGCTGTTTTTT
.	TRBV19	TRBJ2-1	TRBD2	CASSLAGGNEQFF	TGTGCCAGTAGCCTAGCGGGGGGCAATGAGCAGTTCTTC
.	TRBV27	TRBJ1-2	.	CASSGGAAWGYTF	TGTGCCAGCAGCGGAGGAGCGGCCTGGGGCTACACCTTC
once	TRBV5-4	TRBJ2-1	.	CASSSSVGWPYNEQFF	TGTGCCAGCAGCTCGTCAGTGGGGTGGCCCTACAATGAGCAGTTCTTC
.	TRBV7-9	TRBJ2-3	.	CASSSKGTRSTDTQYF	TGTGCCAGCAGCTCTAAGGGCACGCGAAGCACAGATACGCAGTATTTT
.	TRBV19	TRBJ1-5	.	CATLTLRTLNDAGIRPQHF	TGTGCCACCCTTACCCTACGGACGTTAAACGACGCCGGAATTCGGCCCCAGCATTTT
.	TRBV30	TRBJ1-1	TRBD1	CAWMQWTGVNTEAFF	TGTGCCTGGATGCAATGGACAGGGGTGAACACTGAAGCTTTCTTT
.	TRBV19	TRBJ1-2	.	CASSIVRKLYGYTF	TGTGCCAGTAGTATAGTCAGAAAGCTCTATGGCTACACCTTC
.	TRBV10-3	TRBJ2-5	TRBD2	CAISALLAGGQETQYF	TGTGCCATCAGTGCCCTACTAGCGGGGGGGCAGGAGACCCAGTACTTC